The 8 T cell receptor beta chains below were found in one sample sequenced in a study of human T cells and chemical hapten exposure. TCRdb called the RACE reads again in MiXCR, with one record for every CDR3 protein. The table lists tens of thousands of distinct CDR3 sequences, 8.9% of them singletons. As for time point: patch test 2, 6 weeks after DPC sensitization. Noted treatment: therapeutic diphenylcyclopropenone sensitization with weekly scalp DPC. Sequenced here: whole blood, sampled in connection with sensitization to the hapten diphenylcyclopropenone (DPC). These receptors were collected from a woman in her 40s with alopecia areata. Some clones in this sample may be carry-over from other donors' samples.

This clonotype was recorded many times. The chain employs TRBV7-3 and TRBJ2-3; D may be TRBD1 or TRBD2 (5 bases each). The V gene's germline CDR1 is SGHTA and CDR2 FQGTGA. This CDR3 contains 17 residues. V shed 0 bases and J shed 0 bases, with 13 bases lying between them. CDR3 sequence reads: CASSLTHGTMSTDTQYF. The CDR3 nucleotides are TGTGCCAGCAGCTTAACCCACGGGACGATGAGCACAGATACGCAGTATTTT. The whole variable domain, filled in from reference TRBV7-3 and TRBJ2-3, reads GAGVSQTPSNKVTEKGKYVELRCDPISGHTALYWYRQSLGQGPEFLIYFQGTGAADDSGLPNDRFFAVRPEGSVSTLKIQRTERGDSAVYLCASSLTHGTMSTDTQYFGPGTRLTVL.

A word on this clonotype: One base away lies a much larger clone, so this may be a sequencing read error. The chain has TRBV28 and TRBJ2-6, with TRBD1 as a possible D gene (5 bases). Looked up from germline, CDR1 is MDHEN and CDR2 is SYDVKM. Trimming stripped 5 bases from V and 1 base from J, with 18 bases between. The CDR3 has 18 residues. The DNA for the CDR3 is TGTGCCAGCAGTCCCTTGGAAGGGGCCTCATCTGGGGCCAACGTCCTGACTTTC. Translated: CASSPLEGASSGANVLTF. Filled out from reference TRBV28 and TRBJ2-6, the complete variable domain reads DVKVTQSSRYLVKRTGEKVFLECVQDMDHENMFWYRQDPGLGLRLIYFSYDVKMKEKGDIPEGYSVSREKKERFSLILESASTNQTSMYLCASSPLEGASSGANVLTFGAGSRLTVL.

This clonotype was seen many times. The V gene is TRBV9, the J gene TRBJ1-1; a weak D match, TRBD1 (6 bases). V was clipped by 0 bases and J by 4 bases, with 7 bases between them. Germline V lookup: CDR1 SGDLS, CDR2 YYNGEE. CDR3 length: 13 residues. CDR3 bases: TGTGCCAGCAGCGTAGACAGGGCCACTGAAGCTTTCTTT. As protein: CASSVDRATEAFF.

This clonotype appeared many times. V is TRBV7-6 and J is TRBJ2-6; no clear D gene. This CDR3 has 15 amino acids. The germline V gene encodes CDR1 SGHVS and CDR2 FNYEAQ. Between the trimmed V and J ends, which lost 0 bases and 2 bases, there was a span of 5 bases. CDR3 protein: CASSLAGPGANVLTF. As DNA, the CDR3 is TGTGCCAGCAGCTTAGCAGGGCCTGGGGCCAACGTCCTGACTTTC.

This clonotype was observed at least ten times. The gene calls are TRBV5-1 and TRBJ1-2; D remains ambiguous. Looked up from germline, CDR1 is SGHRS and CDR2 is YFSETQ. The CDR3 is 15 residues long. Trimming took 2 bases from V and 1 from J, leaving 12 bases between them. The CDR3 DNA reads TGCGCCAGCAGCTTAACAGAGGTCCTTAACTATGGCTACACCTTC. Its translation is CASSLTEVLNYGYTF. Full variable domain (rest looked up from reference TRBV5-1 and TRBJ1-2): KAGVTQTPRYLIKTRGQQVTLSCSPISGHRSVSWYQQTPGQGLQFLFEYFSETQRNKGNFPGRFSGRQFSNSRSEMNVSTLELGDSALYLCASSLTEVLNYGYTFGSGTRLTVV.

This clonotype appeared many times. The chain carries TRBV3-1 and TRBJ2-1, with D perhaps assigned TRBD1 or TRBD2 (6 bases each). Germline V gene data show CDR1 as LGHDT and CDR2 as YNNKEL (reference sequence). The CDR3 loop spans 17 amino acids. Trimming shortened V by 0 bases and J by 7 bases, and 19 bases separated the two germline ends. The CDR3 nucleotides read TGTGCCAGCAGCCAAGAATGGAGGGGGATCCGAGGGAATGAGCAGTTCTTC. Its protein product is CASSQEWRGIRGNEQFF.

V is TRBV9 and J is TRBJ2-3; the match to TRBD1 covers 8 bases. Per germline, CDR1 SGDLS and CDR2 YYNGEE. With 6 bases clipped from V and 2 bases from J, the junction kept 11 bases outside the gene matches. This CDR3 contains 16 residues. The CDR3 is CASISDDRGNTDTQYF. In DNA, the CDR3 is TGTGCCAGCATCTCCGACGACAGGGGAAACACAGATACGCAGTATTTT. The variable domain in full, completed from reference TRBV9 and TRBJ2-3, reads DSGVTQTPKHLITATGQRVTLRCSPRSGDLSVYWYQQSLDQGLQFLIQYYNGEERAKGNILERFSAQQFPDLHSELNLSSLELGDSALYFCASISDDRGNTDTQYFGPGTRLTVL.

This clonotype was seen ten or more times. In DNA form, the CDR3 reads TGTGCCAGCAGCTTAAACAGGGGGAGCTATGGCTACACCTTC. The encoded protein is CASSLNRGSYGYTF. The chain has TRBV5-4 and TRBJ1-2; 8 bases align to TRBD1. The trim removed 2 bases at V and 4 bases at J, leaving 4 bases unmatched. CDR1 SGHNT and CDR2 YYREEE come from the germline V gene (reference sequence). The CDR3 totals 14 residues.